The next 22 T cell receptor beta chains were all read from a single sample in a study of cytomegalovirus exposure and HLA in healthy donors. Researchers ran the PCR with 60 Vbeta and 13 Jbeta primers. TCRdb keeps only in-frame clones here, not all; method: immunoSEQ multiplex PCR. The table shows about 110,000 clones, with 71% occurring only once. What was sequenced was PBMCs. The receptors shown here come from a female donor in good health and CMV-seronegative.

This clone was observed a handful of times. V is TRBV5-5 and J is TRBJ1-2; 8 bases line up with TRBD1. Germline-derived CDR1 and CDR2 are SGHKS and YYEKEE (reference sequence). V dropped 5 bases and J dropped 2; count of bases not matched to a gene: 5. This CDR3 is built from 14 residues. The CDR3 bases are TGTGCCAGCAGAGCAGGGACAGGCAACTATGGCTACACCTTC. This encodes CASRAGTGNYGYTF.

V usage is TRBV7-9 and J usage is TRBJ1-1; 7 bases match TRBD1. The germline gives CDR1 SEHNR, CDR2 FQNEAQ (reference sequence). Losses at the gene ends were 2 bases for V and 7 bases for J; bases not matched to a gene: 4. This CDR3 region has 13 residues. CDR3 sequence (DNA): TGTGCCAGCAGCTTAAGACAGGGCGGTGAAGCTTTCTTT. Translated: CASSLRQGGEAFF.

This chain links TRBV21-1 with TRBJ1-4. TRBV21-1 is an annotated pseudogene. The CDR3 runs to 18 residues. DNA for the CDR3: TGTGCCAGCAGCAAATACGGTACGGCGGGGGGCGAAAATGAAAAACTGTTTTTT. As protein: CASSKYGTAGGENEKLFF.

This clone was counted a few times. This chain uses TRBV7-9 with TRBJ1-2, with no clear D. Per germline, CDR1 SEHNR and CDR2 FQNEAQ (reference sequence). The V end lost 5 bases, the J end lost 1 base, and 11 bases lay between the germline ends. CDR3 length: 14 amino acids. CDR3 nucleotides: TGTGCCAGCAGCGTAGGTGTTAGTAACTATGGCTACACCTTC. Translating it yields CASSVGVSNYGYTF.

This clone appeared once. The V gene is TRBV10-2, the J gene TRBJ2-1; the match to TRBD2 covers 10 bases. The CDR3 runs 17 residues. Unmatched junction bases numbered 12, after V lost 5 bases and J lost 5 bases. CDR1 and CDR2 from the germline V gene are WSHSY and SAAADI. CDR3 DNA: TGCGCCAGCAGTCCTCACTCCGGACTAGCGGTTAACAATGAGCAGTTCTTC. It encodes CASSPHSGLAVNNEQFF.

The chain is built from TRBV9 and TRBJ2-5, with TRBD2 identical over 7 bases. The V and J ends lost 7 bases and 5 bases, in that order; junction bases with no gene match: 5. This CDR3 region has 12 residues. The germline V gene encodes CDR1 SGDLS and CDR2 YYNGEE. The DNA of the CDR3 is TGTGCCAGCGGGAGGGCAGGGGAGACCCAGTACTTC. Its protein product is CASGRAGETQYF. The full variable domain, its missing parts supplied by reference TRBV9 and TRBJ2-5, is DSGVTQTPKHLITATGQRVTLRCSPRSGDLSVYWYQQSLDQGLQFLIQYYNGEERAKGNILERFSAQQFPDLHSELNLSSLELGDSALYFCASGRAGETQYFGPGTRLLVL.

The V and J genes are TRBV2 and TRBJ1-5, with D unresolved. CDR1 and CDR2 from the germline V gene are SNHLY and FYNNEI. The ends were cut back, 4 bases at V and 0 bases at J, with 4 bases in the middle. CDR3 length: 13 residues. Here the CDR3 reads CASSGNSNQPQHF. In DNA, the CDR3 is TGTGCCAGCAGTGGTAATAGCAATCAGCCCCAGCATTTT.

This chain joins TRBV19 and TRBJ1-1, with a tentative D call TRBD1 (5 bases). The CDR3 has 14 residues. The V gene's germline CDR1 is LNHDA and CDR2 SQIVND (reference sequence). V lost 7 bases and J 1 base, leaving 13 bases between the germline ends. CDR3 in amino acids: CASIRGLQNTEAFF. CDR3 coding DNA: TGTGCCAGTATTAGGGGATTACAGAACACTGAAGCTTTCTTT. Complete variable domain (other parts from reference TRBV19 and TRBJ1-1): DGGITQSPKYLFRKEGQNVTLSCEQNLNHDAMYWYRQDPGQGLRLIYYSQIVNDFQKGDIAEGYSVSREKKESFPLTVTSAQKNPTAFYLCASIRGLQNTEAFFGQGTRLTVV.

This clone was counted once. V gene TRBV11-2 combines with J gene TRBJ1-1, with D unresolved. Deletions cut 5 bases from V and 0 bases from J, with 7 bases between. The CDR3 contains 13 residues. CDR1 SGHAT and CDR2 FQNNGV come from the germline V gene. The CDR3 here is CASSVQLNTEAFF. The CDR3 nucleotides read TGTGCCAGCAGCGTACAATTGAACACTGAAGCTTTCTTT.

There are a few counts of this clone. The chain combines TRBV5-1 with TRBJ2-5, with a possible D match to TRBD2 (7 bases). The germline V gene encodes CDR1 SGHRS and CDR2 YFSETQ. CDR3 size: 16 residues. Trimming pared 0 bases from V and 5 bases from J, leaving 17 bases between. CDR3 sequence (DNA): TGCGCCAGCAGCTTGGGTTGGGGGGGCCTGGAGGAGACCCAGTACTTC. This translates into CASSLGWGGLEETQYF.

The chain uses TRBV2 and TRBJ2-7; 7 bases line up with TRBD2. This CDR3 contains 14 residues. Germline V CDR1 and CDR2: SNHLY, FYNNEI. Losses at the gene ends were 1 base for V and 4 bases for J; bases not matched to a gene: 4. The CDR3 reads CASSEDAGVYEQYF. The CDR3 nucleotides read TGTGCCAGCAGTGAAGATGCGGGAGTGTACGAGCAGTACTTC.

The chain carries TRBV5-6 and TRBJ2-6; 11 bases match TRBD2. Germline V gene lookup returns CDR1 SGHDT and CDR2 YYEEEE. This CDR3 comprises 18 residues. V gave up 5 bases and J gave up 0 bases; unmatched junction bases: 7. CDR3 coding DNA: TGTGCCAGCAGACGTGGTCTAGCGGGAGGCTCTGGGGCCAACGTCCTGACTTTC. This sequence encodes CASRRGLAGGSGANVLTF.

V gene TRBV25-1 combines with J gene TRBJ2-1; D not resolved. This CDR3 is built from 10 residues. Germline V CDR1 and CDR2: MGHDK, SYGVNS. V was clipped by 4 bases and J by 11 bases, with 6 bases between them. CDR3 sequence: CASSGIQQFF. The CDR3 DNA is TGTGCCAGCAGTGGTATTCAGCAGTTCTTC. Looking up the rest from reference TRBV25-1 and TRBJ2-1 gives the full variable domain: EADIYQTPRYLVIGTGKKITLECSQTMGHDKMYWYQQDPGMELHLIHYSYGVNSTEKGDLSSESTVSRIRTEHFPLTLESARPSHTSQYLCASSGIQQFFGPGTRLTVL.

V gene TRBV5-1 combines with J gene TRBJ2-5; tentative D call: TRBD1 (5 bases). The germline CDR1 and CDR2 sequences are SGHRS and YFSETQ. This CDR3 has 14 residues. V lost 5 bases to trimming and J lost 2 bases, with 13 bases between them. CDR3 protein: CASRGQGGQETQYF. Here the CDR3 DNA reads TGCGCCAGCAGAGGGCAGGGCGGACAAGAGACCCAGTACTTC.

The table lists this clone with a few counts. The V gene is TRBV5-1, the J gene TRBJ2-5; the match to TRBD2 covers 13 bases. J lost 11 bases, V lost 3 bases, and 16 bases had no gene match. This CDR3 spans 17 amino acids. Germline-derived CDR1 and CDR2 are SGHRS and YFSETQ. The CDR3 nucleotides read TGCGCCAGCAGCTCTGGGGGACTAGCGGGACCCCTTTCGGAGCAGTACTTC. It specifies CASSSGGLAGPLSEQYF.

The rearrangement uses TRBV9 and TRBJ2-3, with 12 bases lining up with TRBD2. Germline CDR1 reads SGDLS; CDR2 reads YYNGEE. The CDR3 has 17 amino acids. V was pared by 4 bases and J by 3 bases, with 9 bases of the junction left unmatched. The CDR3 bases are TGTGCCAGCAGCCTAGCGGGAGGGCGACTGCGGACAGATACGCAGTATTTT. This codes for CASSLAGGRLRTDTQYF.

This clone showed up just a few times. The chain has TRBV9 and TRBJ1-1; D gene uncertain. Per germline, CDR1 SGDLS and CDR2 YYNGEE. The CDR3 has 15 residues. V dropped 0 bases and J dropped 4 bases, with 13 bases sitting between them. The CDR3 DNA is TGTGCCAGCAGCGTAGATGGGAGGGTGGGCACTGAAGCTTTCTTT. This sequence encodes CASSVDGRVGTEAFF.

The rearrangement links TRBV7-9 to TRBJ1-3; 7 bases align to TRBD1. Germline V gene lookup returns CDR1 SEHNR and CDR2 FQNEAQ (reference sequence). This CDR3 has 15 amino acids. After removal of 6 bases from V and 7 bases from J, the junction contained 12 bases not matched to a gene. The CDR3 nucleotides are TGTGCCAGCAGTCAAACAGGGGAAAGGTCGAACACCATATATTTT. It specifies CASSQTGERSNTIYF. Together with reference TRBV7-9 and TRBJ1-3, the CDR3 gives the full variable domain: DTGVSQNPRHKITKRGQNVTFRCDPISEHNRLYWYRQTLGQGPEFLTYFQNEAQLEKSRLLSDRFSAERPKGSFSTLEIQRTEQGDSAMYLCASSQTGERSNTIYFGEGSWLTVV.

In nucleotides, the CDR3 is TGTGCCTGGAGTGTAAGGGGGGGGAGCCCATGGAATGAAAAACTGTTTTTT. This sequence encodes CAWSVRGGSPWNEKLFF. This chain links TRBV30 with TRBJ1-4; a possible D gene is TRBD1 (6 bases). The CDR3 is made up of 17 amino acids. Trimming shortened V by 0 bases and J by 5 bases, and 19 bases separated the two germline ends. Germline CDR1 and CDR2: GTSNPN and SVGIG (reference sequence).

The gene calls are TRBV7-6 and TRBJ2-5, with 7 nucleotides matching TRBD2. This CDR3 region has 15 residues. The junction had 10 bases not matched to a gene; V was cut back by 5 bases and J by 4 bases. Germline lookup yields CDR1 SGHVS and CDR2 FNYEAQ. CDR3 in DNA: TGTGCCAGCAGCCCTCCGGTTTGGGGGGGAGAGACCCAGTACTTC. This encodes CASSPPVWGGETQYF.

This chain joins TRBV5-1 and TRBJ1-2; 10 bases align to TRBD1. Germline lookup yields CDR1 SGHRS and CDR2 YFSETQ. The junction had 15 bases not matched to a gene; V was cut back by 5 bases and J by 11 bases. The CDR3 is 15 residues long. CDR3 residues: CASRPSGTGAEYYTF. The CDR3 coding sequence is TGCGCCAGCAGACCATCCGGGACAGGGGCAGAATATTACACCTTC. The full variable domain, with the rest looked up from reference TRBV5-1 and TRBJ1-2, is KAGVTQTPRYLIKTRGQQVTLSCSPISGHRSVSWYQQTPGQGLQFLFEYFSETQRNKGNFPGRFSGRQFSNSRSEMNVSTLELGDSALYLCASRPSGTGAEYYTFGSGTRLTVV.

The chain employs TRBV4-3 and TRBJ2-3; perhaps TRBD1 as D (7 bases). V lost 2 bases and J 1 base, leaving 13 bases between the germline ends. Looked up from germline, CDR1 is LGHNA and CDR2 is YSLEER. The CDR3 totals 16 residues. This CDR3 is CASSQQGGGRTDTQYF. CDR3 coding DNA: TGCGCCAGCAGCCAACAGGGGGGCGGACGCACAGATACGCAGTATTTT.